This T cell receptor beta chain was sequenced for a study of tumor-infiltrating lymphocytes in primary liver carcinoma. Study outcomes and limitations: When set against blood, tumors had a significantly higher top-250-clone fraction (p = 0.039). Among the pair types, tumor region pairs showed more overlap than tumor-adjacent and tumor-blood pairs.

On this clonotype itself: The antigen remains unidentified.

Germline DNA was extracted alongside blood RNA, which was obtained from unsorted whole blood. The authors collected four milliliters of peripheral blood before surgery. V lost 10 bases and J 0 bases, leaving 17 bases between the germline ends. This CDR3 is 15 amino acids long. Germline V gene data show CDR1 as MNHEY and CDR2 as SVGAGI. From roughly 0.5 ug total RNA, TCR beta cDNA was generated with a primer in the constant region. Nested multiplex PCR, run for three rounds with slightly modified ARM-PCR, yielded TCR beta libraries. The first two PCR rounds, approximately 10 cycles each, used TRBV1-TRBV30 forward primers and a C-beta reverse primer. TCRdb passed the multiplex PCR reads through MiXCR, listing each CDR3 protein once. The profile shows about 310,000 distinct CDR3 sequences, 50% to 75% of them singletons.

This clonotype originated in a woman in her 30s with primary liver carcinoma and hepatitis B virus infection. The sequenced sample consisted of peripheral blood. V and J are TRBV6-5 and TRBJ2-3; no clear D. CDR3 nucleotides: TGTGCCACCCGGTGCGGCCAGGCTAGCACAGATACGCAGTATTTT. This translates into CATRCGQASTDTQYF.